The present T cell receptor beta chain was sequenced within a study of blood T cell repertoires in COVID-19. This clone was counted once. Profiling relied on immunoSEQ multiplex PCR, and the TCRdb table lists in-frame clones only, not all of them. The table shows around 100,000 clones, with around four fifths occurring only once. The receptor's source is a woman aged 70-85 years with acute or convalescent COVID-19. The source material was peripheral blood.

The CDR3 nucleotides read TGTGCCAGCAGCTTGGGACACCAGAACACTGAAGCTTTCTTT. It specifies CASSLGHQNTEAFF. This sequence joins TRBV7-8 and TRBJ1-1, with a tentative D call TRBD1 (6 bases). The V end lost 3 bases, the J end lost 1 base, and 9 bases lay between the germline ends. In germline, CDR1 is SGHVS, CDR2 FQNEAQ. The CDR3 runs to 14 residues.